The clone carrying this T cell receptor (beta chain) was observed a few times. These data belong to a study of spatial heterogeneity in lung cancer. This CDR3 is built from 14 residues. After removal of 5 bases from V and 3 bases from J, the junction contained 5 bases not matched to a gene. The germline V gene has CDR1 ENHRY and CDR2 SYGVKD. TCRdb reanalysed the 5' RACE reads using MiXCR and keeps one entry per CDR3 protein. The table has more than 85,000 distinct CDR3 sequences, roughly 9.5% seen once. Time point meaning: sample taken at primary tumor resection. Unsorted whole RNA from tumor, nontumor lung or frozen PBMC underwent sequencing.

This specimen consisted of PBMCs, obtained at surgery. The sequence was obtained from a male donor with early-stage non-small cell lung cancer. The rearrangement links TRBV10-3 to TRBJ1-1; TRBD1 agrees at 8 bases. CDR3 nucleotides: TGTGCCATCAGTCAGGGGGCGGATTACACTGAAGCTTTCTTT. This codes for CAISQGADYTEAFF.